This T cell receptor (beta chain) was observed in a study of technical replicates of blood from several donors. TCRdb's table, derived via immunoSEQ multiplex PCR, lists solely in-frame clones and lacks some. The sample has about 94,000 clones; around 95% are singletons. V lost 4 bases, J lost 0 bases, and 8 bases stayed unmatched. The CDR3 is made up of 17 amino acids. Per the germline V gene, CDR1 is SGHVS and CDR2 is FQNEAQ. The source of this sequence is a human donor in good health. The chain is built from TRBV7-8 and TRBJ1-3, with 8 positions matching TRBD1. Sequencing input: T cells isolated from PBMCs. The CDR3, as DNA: TGTGCCAGCAGCTGGCTCGGACAGGGAAGCTCTGGAAACACCATATATTTT. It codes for CASSWLGQGSSGNTIYF.